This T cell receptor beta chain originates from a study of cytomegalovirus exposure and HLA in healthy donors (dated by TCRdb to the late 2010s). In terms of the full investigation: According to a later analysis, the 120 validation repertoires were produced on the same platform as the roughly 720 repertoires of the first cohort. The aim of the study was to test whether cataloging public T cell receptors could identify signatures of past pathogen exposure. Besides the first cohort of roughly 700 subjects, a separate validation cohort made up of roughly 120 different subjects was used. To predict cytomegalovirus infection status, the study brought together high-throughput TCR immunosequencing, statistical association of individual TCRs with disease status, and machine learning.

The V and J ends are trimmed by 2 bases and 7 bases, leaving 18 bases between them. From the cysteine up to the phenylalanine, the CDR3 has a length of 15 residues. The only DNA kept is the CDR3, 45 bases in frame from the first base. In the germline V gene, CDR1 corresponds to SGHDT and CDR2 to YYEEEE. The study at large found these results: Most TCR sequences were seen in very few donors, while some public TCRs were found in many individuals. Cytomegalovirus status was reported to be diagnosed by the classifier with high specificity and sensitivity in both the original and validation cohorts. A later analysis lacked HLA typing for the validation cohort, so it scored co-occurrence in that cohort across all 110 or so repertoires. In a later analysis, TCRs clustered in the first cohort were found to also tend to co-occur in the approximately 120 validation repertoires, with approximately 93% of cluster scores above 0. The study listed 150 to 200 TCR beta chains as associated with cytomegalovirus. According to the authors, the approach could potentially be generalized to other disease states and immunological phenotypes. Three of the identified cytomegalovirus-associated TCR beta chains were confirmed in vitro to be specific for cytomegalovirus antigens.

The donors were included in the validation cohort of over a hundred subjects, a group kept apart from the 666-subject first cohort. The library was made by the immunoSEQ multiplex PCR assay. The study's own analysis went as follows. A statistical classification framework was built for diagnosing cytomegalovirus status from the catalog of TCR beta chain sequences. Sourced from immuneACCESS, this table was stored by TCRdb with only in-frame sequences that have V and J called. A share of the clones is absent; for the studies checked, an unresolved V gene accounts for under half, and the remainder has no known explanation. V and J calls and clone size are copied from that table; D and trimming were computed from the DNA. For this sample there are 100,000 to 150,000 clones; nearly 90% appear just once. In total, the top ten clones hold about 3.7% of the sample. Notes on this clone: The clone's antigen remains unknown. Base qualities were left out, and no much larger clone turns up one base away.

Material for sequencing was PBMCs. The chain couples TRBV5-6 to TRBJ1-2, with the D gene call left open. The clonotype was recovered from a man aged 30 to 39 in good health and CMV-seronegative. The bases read TGTGCCAGCAGCTTCACATCAGGCCGGGAGGCTGGCTACACCTTC. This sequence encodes CASSFTSGREAGYTF. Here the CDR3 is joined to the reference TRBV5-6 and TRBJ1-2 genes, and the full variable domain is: DAGVTQSPTHLIKTRGQQVTLRCSPKSGHDTVSWYQQALGQGPQFIFQYYEEEERQRGNFPDRFSGHQFPNYSSELNVNALLLGDSALYLCASSFTSGREAGYTFGSGTRLTVV.